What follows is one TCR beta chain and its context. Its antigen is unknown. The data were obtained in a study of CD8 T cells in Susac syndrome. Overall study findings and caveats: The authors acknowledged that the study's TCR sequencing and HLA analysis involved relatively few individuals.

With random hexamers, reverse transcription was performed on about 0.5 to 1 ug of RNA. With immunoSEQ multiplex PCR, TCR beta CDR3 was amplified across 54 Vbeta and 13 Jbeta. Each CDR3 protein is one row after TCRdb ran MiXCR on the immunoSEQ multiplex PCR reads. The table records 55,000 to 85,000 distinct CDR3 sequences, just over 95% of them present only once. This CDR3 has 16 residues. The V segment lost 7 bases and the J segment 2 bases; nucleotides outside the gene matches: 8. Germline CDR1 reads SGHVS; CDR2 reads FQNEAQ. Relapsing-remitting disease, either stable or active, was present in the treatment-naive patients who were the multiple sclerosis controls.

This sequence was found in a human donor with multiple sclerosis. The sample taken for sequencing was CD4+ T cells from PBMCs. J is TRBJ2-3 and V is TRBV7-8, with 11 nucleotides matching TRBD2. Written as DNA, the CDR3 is TGTGCCAGCAACACACTTAGCGGGGGGGTCACAGATACGCAGTATTTT. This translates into CASNTLSGGVTDTQYF.